A selection of T cell receptor beta chains follows, all from one sample in a study of cytomegalovirus exposure and HLA in healthy donors. Sequencing was performed with immunoSEQ multiplex PCR; in TCRdb, only in-frame clones are kept and a portion is missing. The sample holds over 150,000 clones, roughly 80% seen once. Sequencing was done on a sample of PBMCs. These receptors were collected from a man in his fifties or sixties in good health and CMV-seropositive. The CDR3 runs from the conserved cysteine through the conserved F or W.

TRBV28	TRBJ1-1	CASSTNIRAFF
TRBV11-1	TRBJ2-1	CASSLTGRWGDEQFF
TRBV28	TRBJ2-5	CASSSRQGPQETQYF
TRBV5-1	TRBJ1-1	CASSLGQASTEAFF
TRBV18	TRBJ2-7	CASSPLQGISSYEQYF
TRBV4-3	TRBJ2-7	CASSQGRGSYEQYF
TRBV5-1	TRBJ1-5	CASSSGTGGQPQHF
TRBV15	TRBJ1-2	CATSRMTPQGVGYGYTF
TRBV6-4	TRBJ1-1	CASSDSIGEAFF
TRBV11-1	TRBJ1-4	CASSFPGTNEKLFF
TRBV7-2	TRBJ2-1	CASSRASGRAKNEQFF
TRBV7-3	TRBJ2-7	CASSLKNGPYEQYF
TRBV5-1	TRBJ2-7	CASSLVASNYEQYF
TRBV5-6	TRBJ1-2	CASSQGQPNYGYTF
TRBV7-2	TRBJ1-2	CASSLEGVGTGFGGYTF
TRBV11-1	TRBJ2-1	CASSPDRYSYNEQFF
TRBV13	TRBJ2-1	CASSSAGDRVYNEQFF
TRBV10-3	TRBJ2-5	CAISDHPRDRKETQYF
TRBV4-1	TRBJ2-1	CASSQEPLAGGRKQFF
TRBV29-1	TRBJ2-1	CSVDRGGNEQFF
TRBV7-3	TRBJ2-6	CASSLSRTGGSGANVLTF
TRBV5-1	TRBJ2-5	CASSLGQLEETQYF
TRBV6-6	TRBJ1-2	CASSSTGNYGYTF
TRBV30	TRBJ1-6	CAWSLKGTPLHF
TRBV4-2	TRBJ1-2	CASSQDRRYGYTF
TRBV7-9	TRBJ2-7	CSSSSSGTGVYEQYF
TRBV4-1	TRBJ2-1	CASSQDGAGGGDEQFF
TRBV18	TRBJ2-7	CASSPPEVLYEQYF
TRBV7-2	TRBJ2-1	CASSPGHNEQFF
TRBV19	TRBJ2-1	CASSIDADRAIYNEQFF
TRBV5-4	TRBJ1-4	CASTPYSSTNEKLFF
TRBV6-5	TRBJ1-2	CASSYSGDEHYGYTF
TRBV6-5	TRBJ1-1	CASSYSGQGVTEAFF
TRBV30	TRBJ2-5	CAWNKAGGRALETQYF
TRBV19	TRBJ1-6	CASTRNRDSPLHF
TRBV28	TRBJ2-3	CASSLGSGGKDTDTQYF
TRBV19	TRBJ1-2	CASSYPGQGDYGYTF
TRBV7-2	TRBJ1-2	CASWRGGAGYGYTF
TRBV7-2	TRBJ1-5	CASSRNSGNWDQPQHF
TRBV7-2	TRBJ1-1	CASSWDIDTEAFF
TRBV25-1	TRBJ2-7	CASSEVGTPAYEQYF
TRBV2	TRBJ2-4	CASSDGGHRAKNIQYF
TRBV25-1	TRBJ1-5	CASSSRGGGQPQHF
TRBV7-9	TRBJ1-1	CASSLPWEGTEAFF
TRBV6-4	TRBJ2-7	CASSDSATSHLYEQYF
TRBV30	TRBJ1-5	CACTRLGGGNQPQHF
TRBV5-4	TRBJ2-2	CASGEGWTGELFF
TRBV6-6	TRBJ2-7	CASSYWGTGGSYEQYF
TRBV7-7	TRBJ2-5	CASSFGGGGQETQYF
TRBV6-1	TRBJ2-5	CASSDTARTQYF
TRBV30	TRBJ2-7	CAWSLQSYEQYF
TRBV4-3	TRBJ1-1	CASSQGSGGTEAFF
TRBV5-1	TRBJ1-5	CASSFGGDQPQHF
TRBV7-9	TRBJ1-1	CASSPTIADTEAFF